This entry describes one T cell receptor beta chain. These data are taken from a study of blood T cell repertoires in COVID-19. The overall study: Some COVID-19 samples were acute and others convalescent; all came from the United States, Italy and Spain. From T cells, B-cell-depleted T cells, or PBMCs came the material, which was cDNA or gDNA.

Authors' processing steps: Using reference gene primer amplification, nucleated cell counts were estimated. This table comes from immunoSEQ multiplex PCR, and its TCRdb copy is limited to in-frame clones, with some not included. That table gives V, J and clone size, and the DNA gave D and trimming. Among some 150,000 clones listed, approximately 80% were seen once. Germline assignment: CDR1 SGHVS and CDR2 FQNEAQ. The CDR3 spans 18 residues. V dropped 4 bases and J dropped 6; count of bases not matched to a gene: 18. V gene TRBV7-8 combines with J gene TRBJ2-1; 7 bases align to TRBD2. The TCR originated in an elderly woman in a cohort sampled during active or convalescent COVID-19. Sequencing input: peripheral blood. The CDR3 reads CASSSSNLFAGVPNEQFF. CDR3 sequence (DNA): TGTGCCAGCAGCTCCTCGAACCTTTTTGCGGGGGTTCCCAATGAGCAGTTCTTC.